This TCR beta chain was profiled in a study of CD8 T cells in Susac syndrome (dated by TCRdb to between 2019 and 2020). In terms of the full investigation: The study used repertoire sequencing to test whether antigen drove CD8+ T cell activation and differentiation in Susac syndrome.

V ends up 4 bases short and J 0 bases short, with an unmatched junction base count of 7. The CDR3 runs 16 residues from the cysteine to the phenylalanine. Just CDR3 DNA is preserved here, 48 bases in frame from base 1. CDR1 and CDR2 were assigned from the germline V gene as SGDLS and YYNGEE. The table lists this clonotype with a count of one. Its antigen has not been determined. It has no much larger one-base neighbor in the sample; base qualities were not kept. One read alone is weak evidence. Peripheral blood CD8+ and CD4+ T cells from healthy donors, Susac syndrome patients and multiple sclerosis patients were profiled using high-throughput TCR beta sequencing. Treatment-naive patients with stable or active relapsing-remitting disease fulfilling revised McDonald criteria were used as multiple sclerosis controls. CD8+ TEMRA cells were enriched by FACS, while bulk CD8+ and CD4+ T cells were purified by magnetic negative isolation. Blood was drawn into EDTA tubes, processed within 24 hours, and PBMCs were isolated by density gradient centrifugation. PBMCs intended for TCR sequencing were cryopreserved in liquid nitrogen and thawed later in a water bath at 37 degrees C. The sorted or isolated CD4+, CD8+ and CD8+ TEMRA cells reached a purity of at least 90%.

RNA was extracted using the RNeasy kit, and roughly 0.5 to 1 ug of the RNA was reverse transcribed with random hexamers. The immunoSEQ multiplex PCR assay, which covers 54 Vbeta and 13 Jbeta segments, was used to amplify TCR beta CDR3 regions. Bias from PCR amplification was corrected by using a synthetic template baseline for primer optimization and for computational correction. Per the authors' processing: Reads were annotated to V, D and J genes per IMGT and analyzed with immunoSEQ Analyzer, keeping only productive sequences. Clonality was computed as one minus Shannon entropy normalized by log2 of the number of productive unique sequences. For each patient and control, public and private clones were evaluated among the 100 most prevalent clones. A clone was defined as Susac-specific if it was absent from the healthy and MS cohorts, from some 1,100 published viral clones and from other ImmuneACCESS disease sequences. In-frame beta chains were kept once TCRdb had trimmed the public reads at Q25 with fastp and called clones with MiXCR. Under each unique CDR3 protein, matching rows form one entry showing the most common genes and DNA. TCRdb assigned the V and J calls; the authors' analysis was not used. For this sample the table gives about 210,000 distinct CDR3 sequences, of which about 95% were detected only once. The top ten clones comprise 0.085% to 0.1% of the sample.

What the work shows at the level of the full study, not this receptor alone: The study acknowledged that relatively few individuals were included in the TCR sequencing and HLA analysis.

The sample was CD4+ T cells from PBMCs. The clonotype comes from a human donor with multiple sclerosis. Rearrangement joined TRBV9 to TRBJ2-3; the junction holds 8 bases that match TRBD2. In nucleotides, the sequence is TGTGCCAGCAGCACGCGGGGGGCCCCGAGCACAGATACGCAGTATTTT. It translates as CASSTRGAPSTDTQYF.